This TCR beta chain was sequenced for a study of a mutant IDH1 vaccine in newly diagnosed glioma. Study summary: Vaccines were first given 4-6 weeks after radiotherapy alone, or with temozolomide cycles. Treated patients were roughly 60% male, approximately 40% female, mean age around 40 years.

The protocol was immunoSEQ multiplex PCR, while the TCRdb copy is restricted to in-frame clones and leaves out a portion. Counted here are some 31,000 clones, more than 65% occurring once; the ten biggest clones make up about 28%. Documented time point: week 47, end of study. The content of each vaccine dose was 300 ug of mutant IDH1 20-mer peptide, and topical imiquimod accompanied it. The vaccination schedule gave patients eight doses in weeks 1, 3, 5, 7, 11, 15, 19 and 23. Each tumor in the donors was a new WHO grade 3 or 4 astrocytoma, IDH1-mutant and ATRX-lost. About this clone itself: Its antigen is unidentified.

The germline V and J ends were trimmed by 8 bases and 4 bases, with 19 bases remaining between them. CDR1 SEHNR and CDR2 FQNEAQ come from the germline V gene (reference sequence). The CDR3 contains 15 residues. The sample consisted of PBMCs, taken from a glioma patient whose treatment included an IDH1 peptide vaccine. The V call is TRBV7-9, the J call TRBJ2-3, with D maybe TRBD1 (6 bases). The sequence came from a man in his thirties or forties with glioma. The DNA for the CDR3 is TGTGCCAGCTGTGGGGCTCAGGGGATCGCAGATACGCAGTATTTT. It codes for CASCGAQGIADTQYF.